Presented here are 20 T cell receptor beta chains from one specimen sequenced in a study of T cells in localized non-small cell lung cancer. Clones were read by immunoSEQ multiplex PCR, and TCRdb kept only the in-frame ones, dropping some. The sample holds roughly 20,000 clones, around nine tenths seen once. Sequenced material: peripheral blood, taken before any cancer treatment. The receptors stem from a male donor at least 60 years old with stage I lung adenocarcinoma.

The chain is built from TRBV15 and TRBJ1-6; 7 bases match TRBD1. The junction had 11 bases not matched to a gene; V was cut back by 5 bases and J by 10 bases. CDR1 LNHNV and CDR2 YYDKDF come from the germline V gene (reference sequence). CDR3 length: 15 amino acids. Here the CDR3 DNA reads TGTGCCACCAGCCGAGGAAGGGACAGTGGGTCACCCCTCCACTTT. Translation: CATSRGRDSGSPLHF.

As regards this clone: Mismatch with germline at one junction end may stem from a read error. The rearrangement uses TRBV30 and TRBJ2-2, with D possibly being TRBD2 (5 bases). The CDR3 has 15 residues. Germline V CDR1 and CDR2: GTSNPN, SVGIG (reference sequence). The CDR3 sequence: CAPEKAEIEHRGAVF. CDR3 DNA: TGTGCCCCGGAAAAGGCAGAGATCGAACACCGGGGAGCTGTTTTT.

The chain recombines TRBV28 with TRBJ1-1; a weak D match, TRBD1 (5 bases). V was shortened by 1 base and J by 8 bases, with 14 bases between the two germline ends. Germline V gene data show CDR1 as MDHEN and CDR2 as SYDVKM. The CDR3 length is 14 residues. Here the CDR3 reads CASSLLVGDAEAFF. For the CDR3, the DNA is TGTGCCAGCAGTTTATTGGTCGGGGACGCCGAAGCTTTCTTT. The whole variable domain, remainder taken from reference TRBV28 and TRBJ1-1, is DVKVTQSSRYLVKRTGEKVFLECVQDMDHENMFWYRQDPGLGLRLIYFSYDVKMKEKGDIPEGYSVSREKKERFSLILESASTNQTSMYLCASSLLVGDAEAFFGQGTRLTVV.

V gene TRBV20-1 combines with J gene TRBJ2-1; a weak D match, TRBD2 (5 bases). The CDR3 contains 11 residues. The germline V gene has CDR1 DFQATT and CDR2 SNEGSKA (reference sequence). V was shortened by 6 bases and J by 8 bases, with 11 bases between the two germline ends. CDR3 in amino acids: CSATTTDEQFF. In DNA form, the CDR3 reads TGCAGTGCGACTACGACGGATGAGCAGTTCTTC.

This clone was detected only once. This rearrangement joins TRBV7-8 to TRBJ1-6; 8 nucleotides line up with TRBD1. Germline V gives CDR1 SGHVS, CDR2 FQNEAQ. V gave up 5 bases and J gave up 7 bases; unmatched junction bases: 4. This CDR3 has 14 residues. The DNA for the CDR3 is TGTGCCAGCAGCCCGGACAGGGTAAATTCACCCCTCCACTTT. It specifies CASSPDRVNSPLHF.

Only one count was recorded for this clone. The chain links TRBV7-2 to TRBJ2-3; tentative D call: TRBD1 (6 bases). Germline V gene data show CDR1 as SGHTA and CDR2 as FQGNSA. This CDR3 has 14 amino acids. V gave up 5 bases and J gave up 3 bases, with 12 bases separating them. CDR3: CASSAGQNTDTQYF. The CDR3 coding sequence is TGTGCCAGCAGCGCAGGACAGAATACAGATACGCAGTATTTT. Full variable domain (rest looked up from reference TRBV7-2 and TRBJ2-3): GAGVSQSPSNKVTEKGKDVELRCDPISGHTALYWYRQSLGQGLEFLIYFQGNSAPDKSGLPSDRFSAERTGGSVSTLTIQRTQQEDSAVYLCASSAGQNTDTQYFGPGTRLTVL.

The chain carries TRBV6-4 and TRBJ2-1, with a weak D call TRBD2 (7 bases). The CDR3 is 16 amino acids. V shed 3 bases and J shed 2 bases, with 14 bases lying between them. Per germline, CDR1 MRHNA and CDR2 SNTAGT. CDR3 in DNA: TGTGCCAGCAGTGAGGGTCGGGGGGCCGCCTACAATGAGCAGTTCTTC. This translates into CASSEGRGAAYNEQFF.

In its sample, this clone was seen a few times. The DNA for the CDR3 is TGTGCCAGCAGCCAAGATGCGGGGGGGCCAGATACGCAGTATTTT. The encoded protein is CASSQDAGGPDTQYF. The chain is built from TRBV4-2 and TRBJ2-3; 9 positions match TRBD2. V lost 0 bases and J lost 4; bases outside the gene matches: 2. Germline V CDR1 and CDR2: LGHNA, YNFKEQ. This CDR3 has 15 residues.

V gene TRBV5-1 combines with J gene TRBJ1-5; D is unresolved. The germline V and J ends were trimmed by 2 bases and 3 bases, with 18 bases remaining between them. The germline CDR1 and CDR2 sequences are SGHRS and YFSETQ. The CDR3 extends over 17 amino acids. The CDR3 spells CASSLRFRYSLNQPQHF. The CDR3 DNA reads TGCGCCAGCAGCTTACGCTTTCGGTACAGCCTCAATCAGCCCCAGCATTTT.

The chain has TRBV5-1 and TRBJ2-1; 9 bases fit TRBD2. The CDR3 is 15 residues long. Germline CDR1 is SGHRS and CDR2 is YFSETQ. J lost 3 bases, V lost 0 bases, and 1 base had no gene match. The CDR3 sequence is CASSLELAGYNEQFF. As DNA, the CDR3 is TGCGCCAGCAGCTTGGAACTAGCGGGCTACAATGAGCAGTTCTTC.

V usage is TRBV5-8 and J usage is TRBJ2-1; 9 bases align to TRBD2. After removal of 4 bases from V and 4 bases from J, the junction contained 6 bases not matched to a gene. This CDR3 comprises 15 residues. Per germline, CDR1 SGHTS and CDR2 YDEGEE. CDR3 residues: CASSQGLAWYNEQFF. The CDR3 DNA follows: TGTGCCAGCAGCCAGGGACTAGCTTGGTACAATGAGCAGTTCTTC.

This clone was observed once. The sample has other DNA sequences that encode this CDR3 too. The rearrangement links TRBV2 to TRBJ2-1; 7 nucleotides agree with TRBD2. With V trimmed by 6 bases and J by 3 bases, 8 bases remained unmatched. Germline-derived CDR1 and CDR2 are SNHLY and FYNNEI. This CDR3 comprises 15 residues. The chain's CDR3 is CASRRSGALYNEQFF. In nucleotides, the CDR3 is TGTGCCAGCAGGCGAAGCGGGGCTCTCTACAATGAGCAGTTCTTC.

The DNA of the CDR3 is TGTGCCAGCTCTACAGGCTATGGCTACACCTTC. It codes for CASSTGYGYTF. The chain couples TRBV6-6 to TRBJ1-2; D may be TRBD1 (5 bases). Germline CDR1 reads MNHNY; CDR2 reads SVGAGI (reference sequence). The CDR3 sequence is 11 residues long. V lost 8 bases to trimming and J lost 4 bases, with 8 bases between them.

This rearrangement joins TRBV11-2 to TRBJ2-7, with D tentatively TRBD2 (5 bases). The V and J ends lost 5 bases and 2 bases respectively, with 16 bases between them. This CDR3 has 15 residues. CDR1 SGHAT and CDR2 FQNNGV come from the germline V gene. For the CDR3, the DNA is TGTGCCAGCAGCCAACAAGCGGCGGAACCCTACGAGCAGTACTTC. Translated, it gives CASSQQAAEPYEQYF.

V and J are TRBV28 and TRBJ2-7; 7 bases map to TRBD1. This CDR3 is built from 13 residues. Trimming took 5 bases from V and 2 from J; bases not matched to a gene: 3. Germline V lookup: CDR1 MDHEN, CDR2 SYDVKM. This CDR3 is CASSGQATYEQYF. The CDR3 nucleotides are TGTGCCAGCAGTGGACAGGCGACCTACGAGCAGTACTTC.

The V call is TRBV7-2, the J call TRBJ2-1; either TRBD1 or TRBD2 may fit D (7 bases each). Germline CDR1 reads SGHTA; CDR2 reads FQGNSA. The CDR3 has 16 amino acids. V was pared by 5 bases and J by 9 bases, with 23 bases between. The CDR3 sequence: CASSPWGGGGKGEQFF. As DNA, the CDR3 is TGTGCCAGCAGCCCCTGGGGGGGAGGGGGCAAGGGTGAGCAGTTCTTC.

The chain is built from TRBV6-5 and TRBJ1-6; TRBD1 matches at 7 bases. CDR3 size: 14 residues. J was trimmed by 9 bases and V by 4 bases; bases with no gene match: 6. Germline V gene sequence: CDR1 MNHEY, CDR2 SVGAGI. CDR3 protein: CASSSIGQASPLHF. CDR3 in DNA: TGTGCCAGCAGTTCTATTGGACAGGCTTCACCCCTCCACTTT.

V gene TRBV2 combines with J gene TRBJ2-5, with 9 bases that match TRBD1. J lost 5 bases, V lost 5 bases, and 3 bases had no gene match. Germline V gene lookup returns CDR1 SNHLY and CDR2 FYNNEI. The CDR3 has 13 amino acids. DNA for the CDR3: TGTGCCAGCAGTACCGGGACAGGGGAGACCCAGTACTTC. This sequence encodes CASSTGTGETQYF.

The chain joins TRBV6-5 to TRBJ1-3, with no clear D. The CDR3 consists of 16 residues. Germline CDR1 MNHEY, CDR2 SVGAGI. V lost 2 bases and J lost 0, with 11 bases in between. CDR3 bases: TGTGCCAGCAGTTACGATAGTGCAGTCTCTGGAAACACCATATATTTT. This encodes CASSYDSAVSGNTIYF.

The chain links TRBV9 to TRBJ2-2; D unclear. Trimming pared 0 bases from V and 1 base from J, leaving 4 bases between. The CDR3 has 14 amino acids. Looked up from germline, CDR1 is SGDLS and CDR2 is YYNGEE. Here the CDR3 DNA reads TGTGCCAGCAGCGTAGCGGTGAACACCGGGGAGCTGTTTTTT. The encoded protein is CASSVAVNTGELFF.